The present T cell receptor beta chain was sequenced within a study of cytomegalovirus exposure and HLA in healthy donors (dated by TCRdb to between 2016 and 2019). Some background on the complete study: A later analysis indicated that the 95 to 150 validation repertoires were generated on the platform also employed for the 700 or so repertoires of the first cohort. The study aimed to test whether cataloging public T cell receptors could reveal signatures of past pathogen exposure. In addition to the first cohort of 650 to 750 subjects, a separate validation cohort of approximately 130 different subjects was used. High-throughput TCR immunosequencing, statistical association of individual TCRs with disease status, and machine learning were combined to predict cytomegalovirus infection status.

Library preparation was by the immunoSEQ multiplex PCR assay. Per the authors' processing: A statistical classification framework was built to diagnose cytomegalovirus status from the catalog of TCR beta chain sequences. TCRdb took this table from immuneACCESS and kept in-frame rearrangements with V and J called. Such tables lack part of the clones; where checked against another copy, unresolved V genes explain under half of the gap, and the rest is unexplained. V and J calls and clone size are copied from that table; D and trimming were computed from the DNA. Recorded for this sample are 120,000 or so clones; 90% to 96% of them occurred a single time. The top ten hold less than 2% of the sample. Results and caveats for the whole study, not just this receptor: The study gave a list of about 150 TCR beta chains associated with cytomegalovirus. The classifier was reported to diagnose cytomegalovirus status with high specificity and sensitivity in both the original cohort and the validation cohort. Across donors, most TCR sequences were observed very rarely, whereas some public TCRs were present in many individuals. All 110 or so repertoires were used to score co-occurrence in the validation cohort in a later analysis, because that analysis had no HLA typing for the cohort. In vitro tests confirmed that a few of the cytomegalovirus-associated TCR beta chains recognize cytomegalovirus antigens. A later analysis found that TCRs clustered in the first cohort also tended to co-occur in the approximately 120 validation repertoires, with 94% of cluster scores above 0. It was suggested by the authors that the approach could potentially be generalized to other disease states and immunological phenotypes.

V is shortened by 6 bases, J by 5 bases, and the region joining them spans 14 bases. Inclusive of the bounding cysteine and phenylalanine, the CDR3 is 14 residues long. The sequence is cut down to CDR3 DNA, 42 bases in frame from base 1. From the germline V gene, CDR1 is SGHTA and CDR2 is FQGNSA. The donors were included in the validation cohort of 100 to 150 subjects, a group kept apart from the roughly 730-subject first cohort. Comment on this clone: This receptor's antigen is unknown. There are no base qualities to consult, and no much larger clone falls within one base.

The chain joins TRBV7-2 to TRBJ2-1, and perhaps TRBD2 as D gene, on 5 matching bases. Sequences were obtained from PBMCs. This clonotype was sampled from a man in his late teens or twenties in good health and CMV-seronegative. The CDR3 loop reads CASSPLEVNNEQFF. The DNA sequence is given as TGTGCCAGCAGTCCTTTGGAGGTCAACAATGAGCAGTTCTTC.